Shown below are 20 T cell receptor beta chains from a single sample sequenced in a study of CD8 T cells in ankylosing spondylitis. Study-wide results and limits: Seemingly characteristic of ankylosing spondylitis blood was a TCR beta motif consisting of about 8 highly homologous variants.

No antigens are known for them. TCRdb reanalysed the 5' RACE reads using MiXCR and keeps one entry per CDR3 protein. This table holds 450,000 to 550,000 distinct CDR3 sequences, approximately 5% found once. Sequencing was performed on blood, either unsorted or a sorted T cell fraction (not recorded which). These receptor sequences come from a male donor with ankylosing spondylitis.

This clonotype was detected ten times or more. J is TRBJ1-2 and V is TRBV27, with 11 bases matching TRBD1. Germline values: CDR1 MNHEY, CDR2 SMNVEV (reference sequence). This CDR3 region has 12 residues. In nucleotides, the CDR3 is TGTGCGGCAAGGACAGGGGGCGTAGGCTACACCTTC. Its translation: CAARTGGVGYTF.

This clonotype was counted ten times or more. The rearrangement links TRBV5-5 to TRBJ1-1, with unresolved D. The CDR3 is 12 residues long. V lost 4 bases and J 6 bases, leaving 10 bases between the germline ends. CDR1 SGHKS and CDR2 YYEKEE come from the germline V gene (reference sequence). The chain's CDR3 is CASSKGGSEAFF. The CDR3 DNA follows: TGTGCCAGCAGCAAAGGAGGCTCTGAAGCTTTCTTT.

This clonotype was observed many times. The chain employs TRBV5-6 and TRBJ2-1; D gene uncertain. V was shortened by 2 bases and J by 7 bases, with 10 bases between the two germline ends. CDR1 and CDR2 from the germline V gene are SGHDT and YYEEEE. There are 13 residues in the CDR3. The CDR3 loop is CASSFTYRNEQFF. The CDR3 DNA follows: TGTGCCAGCAGCTTCACCTACAGAAATGAGCAGTTCTTC.

This clonotype was picked up many times. The rearrangement links TRBV5-1 to TRBJ2-3, with D possibly matching TRBD2 (6 bases). CDR1 is SGHRS, CDR2 YFSETQ, per germline. The CDR3 has 14 residues. The V end was cut by 0 bases, the J end by 4 bases, with 9 bases between. The CDR3 here is CASSLATRSDTQYF. The CDR3 nucleotides are TGCGCCAGCAGCTTGGCGACTAGGTCAGATACGCAGTATTTT.

CDR3 nucleotides: TGTGCCAGCAGCGTAGCTTGGGGGGCCAATGAGCAGTTCTTC. Encoded protein: CASSVAWGANEQFF. The J gene is TRBJ2-1, the V gene TRBV9; D might be TRBD1 or TRBD2, each matching 6 bases. With 0 bases removed from V and 6 bases from J, the gap between germline ends came to 10 bases. Germline V gene sequence: CDR1 SGDLS, CDR2 YYNGEE. This CDR3 comprises 14 residues.

This clonotype was counted ten times or more. This chain uses TRBV20-1 with TRBJ2-3, with 13 nucleotides matching TRBD2. In germline, CDR1 is DFQATT, CDR2 SNEGSKA (reference sequence). The V gene end was trimmed by 5 bases and the J gene end by 4 bases; junction bases not matched to a gene: 3. CDR3 length: 14 amino acids. The chain's CDR3 is CSAPLAGGADTQYF. The CDR3 DNA sequence: TGCAGTGCTCCACTAGCGGGAGGGGCAGATACGCAGTATTTT.

This clonotype was detected many times. The V call is TRBV5-1, the J call TRBJ2-1; the match to TRBD1 covers 9 bases. The J segment lost 2 bases and the V segment lost 3 bases, leaving 0 bases of the junction unmatched. Germline values: CDR1 SGHRS, CDR2 YFSETQ. The CDR3 extends over 14 amino acids. CDR3 DNA: TGCGCCAGCAGCTGGGACAGGGCCTACAATGAGCAGTTCTTC. As protein: CASSWDRAYNEQFF.

Many counts were recorded for this clonotype. The junction and the germline gene differ at one end; a read error may be behind it. The V call is TRBV20-1, the J call TRBJ2-3; 8 bases fit TRBD2. The CDR3 runs to 10 residues. Germline loops: CDR1 DFQATT, CDR2 SNEGSKA (reference sequence). This CDR3 reads CSAGTRGGIF. For the CDR3, the DNA is TGCAGTGCTGGGACTAGGGGTGGGATTTTT.

This clonotype showed up many times. The V gene is TRBV28, the J gene TRBJ2-7; D is undetermined. This CDR3 comprises 15 residues. The germline V gene encodes CDR1 MDHEN and CDR2 SYDVKM. Trimming removed 3 bases at V and 0 bases at J, with 12 bases between. CDR3 nucleotide sequence: TGTGCCAGCAGTTTTCTCGCAGCCGTCTCCTACGAGCAGTACTTC. Translated: CASSFLAAVSYEQYF. Looking up the rest from reference TRBV28 and TRBJ2-7 gives the full variable domain: DVKVTQSSRYLVKRTGEKVFLECVQDMDHENMFWYRQDPGLGLRLIYFSYDVKMKEKGDIPEGYSVSREKKERFSLILESASTNQTSMYLCASSFLAAVSYEQYFGPGTRLTVT.

Many counts were recorded for this clonotype. This rearrangement joins TRBV4-3 to TRBJ2-3, with 8 bases lining up with TRBD2. CDR1 is LGHNA and CDR2 is YSLEER in the germline V gene. V trimming: 1 base; J trimming: 5 bases; junction bases outside the gene matches: 14. The CDR3 runs 18 residues. The CDR3 sequence: CASSQGGLAGGVGDTQYF. The CDR3 nucleotides are TGCGCCAGCAGCCAAGGAGGGTTGGCGGGAGGCGTGGGAGATACGCAGTATTTT.

This clonotype occurred many times. The V and J genes are TRBV10-3 and TRBJ2-2, with D possibly matching TRBD1 (6 bases). This CDR3 is 13 amino acids long. In germline, CDR1 is ENHRY, CDR2 SYGVKD. The V end lost 10 bases, the J end lost 3 bases, and 12 bases lay between the germline ends. The CDR3 loop reads CATRQEDTGELFF. DNA of the CDR3: TGTGCCACTAGACAGGAAGACACCGGGGAGCTGTTTTTT.

This clonotype has just a few counts. The chain is built from TRBV2 and TRBJ2-7; possibly TRBD1 for D (6 bases). CDR1 and CDR2 from the germline V gene are SNHLY and FYNNEI. The CDR3 totals 14 residues. V dropped 6 bases and J dropped 5 bases, with 17 bases sitting between them. In DNA form, the CDR3 reads TGTGCCAGCAGGACCGGGACAAGCGGCAACGAGCAGTACTTC. The encoded protein is CASRTGTSGNEQYF.

This clonotype was counted many times. The V call is TRBV4-3, the J call TRBJ2-7, with D possibly being TRBD1 or TRBD2 (5 bases each). CDR1 is LGHNA, CDR2 YSLEER, per germline. The V end was cut by 0 bases, the J end by 2 bases, with 11 bases between. The CDR3 contains 15 residues. CDR3 sequence reads: CASSQDRGTAYEQYF. The DNA of the CDR3 is TGCGCCAGCAGCCAAGATCGAGGGACCGCCTACGAGCAGTACTTC.

This clonotype was counted at least ten times. This CDR3 reads CATRDSRTGELFF. In DNA form, the CDR3 reads TGTGCCACCCGGGACAGTCGAACCGGGGAGCTGTTTTTT. The chain carries TRBV10-3 and TRBJ2-2; TRBD1 aligns across 7 bases. Germline values: CDR1 ENHRY, CDR2 SYGVKD. Trimming cost V 10 bases and J 5 bases; bases outside gene matches: 7. This CDR3 comprises 13 residues.

This clonotype was detected ten times or more. J is TRBJ2-7 and V is TRBV6-1; D is ambiguous. The V end was cut by 6 bases, the J end by 3 bases, with 6 bases between. This CDR3 spans 11 amino acids. CDR1 is MNHNS and CDR2 is SASEGT in the germline V gene. This CDR3 reads CASRDFYEQYF. In DNA form, the CDR3 reads TGTGCCAGCAGGGATTTCTACGAGCAGTACTTC.

This clonotype has a count of ten or more. The J gene is TRBJ1-1, the V gene TRBV6-1; TRBD1 agrees at 10 bases. CDR1 and CDR2 from the germline V gene are MNHNS and SASEGT. This CDR3 is built from 15 residues. The V and J ends lost 9 bases and 11 bases, in that order; junction bases with no gene match: 18. CDR3 sequence: CASILMTGGEVWAFF. The DNA for the CDR3 is TGTGCCAGTATCCTAATGACAGGGGGCGAAGTTTGGGCTTTCTTT.

Note on this clonotype: An end of the junction does not agree with germline; a read error may underlie this. The chain uses TRBV11-3 and TRBJ1-1; D is uncertain. Germline CDR1 and CDR2: SGHNT and YENEEA. This CDR3 has 13 amino acids. The CDR3 is CASSFTRTSLQVF. The CDR3 region has the DNA TGTGCCAGCAGCTTCACCCGGACCTCACTTCAAGTCTTT.

This clonotype was recorded a few times. The J gene is TRBJ2-3, the V gene TRBV20-1, with D possibly TRBD2 on 6 matching bases. V shed 0 bases and J shed 4 bases, with 11 bases lying between them. Germline V gene lookup returns CDR1 DFQATT and CDR2 SNEGSKA (reference sequence). The length of the CDR3 is 14 residues. The CDR3 protein is CSARDIRGSDTQYF. The CDR3 nucleotides read TGCAGTGCTAGAGATATTCGGGGGTCAGATACGCAGTATTTT.

In its sample, this clonotype was seen many times. This CDR3 reads CASSPNRGGGYTF. The CDR3 DNA follows: TGTGCCAGCAGCCCCAATCGGGGTGGTGGCTACACCTTC. The chain links TRBV7-2 to TRBJ1-2; D is unresolved. Germline values: CDR1 SGHTA, CDR2 FQGNSA. This CDR3 spans 13 amino acids. Trimming removed 5 bases at V and 7 bases at J, with 14 bases between. Drawing the rest from reference TRBV7-2 and TRBJ1-2, the complete variable domain is GAGVSQSPSNKVTEKGKDVELRCDPISGHTALYWYRQSLGQGLEFLIYFQGNSAPDKSGLPSDRFSAERTGGSVSTLTIQRTQQEDSAVYLCASSPNRGGGYTFGSGTRLTVV.

This clonotype was counted between two and nine times. The rearrangement links TRBV10-3 to TRBJ2-1, with D unresolved. Trimming took off 8 bases at V and 2 bases at J, with 10 bases between the two ends. The CDR3 loop spans 13 amino acids. Per the germline V gene, CDR1 is ENHRY and CDR2 is SYGVKD. CDR3 residues: CAIASSTYNEQFF. Here the CDR3 DNA reads TGTGCCATCGCCTCCAGTACCTACAATGAGCAGTTCTTC.